The source of this TCR beta chain is a study of immune heterogeneity within non-small cell lung tumors. Trimming removed 5 bases from V and 6 bases from J, with 14 bases in between. CDR3 size: 14 residues. CDR1 is LNHDA and CDR2 is SQIVND in the germline V gene (reference sequence). The starting template was genomic DNA from bulk tumor, approximately 620 ng per sample. Taken during surgery, several biopsies per primary tumor were spaced as far apart as possible within the tumor mass. Newly diagnosed with untreated non-small cell lung cancer, the patients underwent curative surgery. Donors comprised surgical patients with newly diagnosed non-small cell lung cancer, operated on with curative intent. This clonotype was picked up a small number of times. The TCR beta CDR3 region was amplified by multiplex PCR employing 32 V and 13 J primers. TCRdb re-called the multiplex PCR reads through MiXCR, storing one row per CDR3 protein. The table includes some 21,000 distinct CDR3 sequences, less than 35% detected once.

Sequencing used lung tumor tissue. The rearrangement uses TRBV19 and TRBJ1-5; TRBD1 is a possible D gene (5 bases). The sequence derives from a man aged 40-49 years with non-small cell lung cancer. CDR3 sequence reads: CASSSRGSSQPQHF. Here the CDR3 DNA reads TGTGCCAGTAGTTCGCGGGGGTCGAGTCAGCCCCAGCATTTT.